The rows below give T cell receptor beta chains drawn from one sample of a study of blood T cell repertoires in COVID-19. Sequencing used immunoSEQ multiplex PCR; TCRdb keeps in-frame clones, though not all of them. Of a few hundred thousand clones in the sample, around 90% are singletons; the top ten hold approximately 6%. The specimen sequenced was PBMCs or T cells enriched from blood (not recorded which). The receptors were gathered from a woman aged 25 to 39 who had recovered from COVID-19. CDR3s include the opening cysteine and the closing phenylalanine or tryptophan. Each record gives: J gene, V gene, CDR3 protein.

TRBJ1-1 | TRBV11-2 | CASSRPAGLVEAFF
TRBJ1-1 | TRBV27 | CASTQTGWGAEAFF
TRBJ1-2 | TRBV7-9 | CATTGDYTF
TRBJ2-3 | TRBV5-1 | CASSFALTRNTQYF
TRBJ2-4 | TRBV6-1 | CASSDIQGRAKNIQYF
TRBJ1-3 | TRBV5-1 | CASSLDRGSGNTIYF
TRBJ1-1 | TRBV19 | CASGLLANEAFF
TRBJ1-1 | TRBV19 | CASTRGGEAFF
TRBJ1-1 | TRBV27 | CASSAPTGRAFF
TRBJ1-6 | TRBV3-1/TRBV3-2 | CASSQAGPDTDRSPLHF
TRBJ1-1 | TRBV5-1 | CASNNRANTEAFF
TRBJ1-1 | TRBV4-3 | CASSQTLRGQNTEAFF
TRBJ1-1 | TRBV20-1 | CSAKRGTEAFF
TRBJ1-5 | TRBV2 | CASSRTGINQPQHF
TRBJ2-2 | TRBV5-4 | CASSLRGNTGELFF
TRBJ2-5 | TRBV5-4 | CASSPRDRVGETQYF
TRBJ1-2 | TRBV11-2 | CASSSGTTYGYTF
TRBJ2-7 | TRBV6-2/TRBV6-3 | CASSYQKQGQYF
TRBJ1-5 | TRBV30 | CAWSQGSPNQPQHF
TRBJ2-3 | TRBV7-2 | CASSLARADTQYF
TRBJ1-6 | TRBV30 | CAWSKQVSPLHF
TRBJ1-4 | TRBV5-4 | CASSATGNNEKLFF
TRBJ1-1 | TRBV10-3 | CAIRGQVGDTEAFF
TRBJ1-6 | TRBV5-4 | CASSRGQGIESPLHF
TRBJ1-1 | TRBV7-2 | CASSLNYPQLSTEAFF
TRBJ1-1 | TRBV6-5 | CASSDRGMNTEAFF
TRBJ2-3 | TRBV5-1 | CASSLGGLTTADTQYF
TRBJ1-2 | TRBV6-2/TRBV6-3 | CASSYPEQSYGYTF
TRBJ2-7 | TRBV4-1 | CASSQLLGLAGGAYEQYF
TRBJ1-3 | TRBV25-1 | CASSGFDGKAGNTIYF
TRBJ1-1 | TRBV18 | CASFLGTNTEAFF
TRBJ2-3 | TRBV9 | CASSPFDRVGRDTQYF
TRBJ1-2 | TRBV5-5 | CASSPPQGGGYGYTF
TRBJ2-5 | TRBV3-1/TRBV3-2 | CASSQGSGGGTKTQYF
TRBJ1-1 | TRBV7-3 | CASSPYGGVAFF
TRBJ2-2 | TRBV12-3/TRBV12-4 | CASSLHRGELFF
TRBJ1-5 | TRBV2 | CATGSNEDQPQHF
TRBJ2-2 | TRBV2 | CASSDYLNTGELFF
TRBJ1-3 | TRBV7-9 | CATFGDRGAGNTIYF
TRBJ2-2 | TRBV7-2 | CASSTLPNTGELFF
TRBJ1-2 | TRBV5-5 | CASSWSGGRDNYGYTF
TRBJ1-2 | TRBV5-1 | CASSPDRGPLLGYTF
TRBJ1-1 | TRBV5-6 | CASSLAGSSLNTEAFF
TRBJ2-5 | TRBV7-3 | CASSLRAGGETQYF
TRBJ1-2 | TRBV19 | CASSIETGYRGYTF
TRBJ1-5 | TRBV10-3 | CAISDLAGNQPQHF
TRBJ1-1 | TRBV27 | CASSLQRGNTEAFF
TRBJ1-5 | TRBV30 | CAWRGGQSQPQHF
TRBJ2-5 | TRBV16 | CASTAQGGETQYF
TRBJ2-4 | TRBV13 | CASSPTQGSIQYF